The subject of this entry is one T cell receptor (beta chain). The antigen it recognizes is unknown. No qualities accompany the bases; no much larger clone lies one base away. Sample treatment or condition, as interpreted from the label and publication: in vitro stimulation with specific CMV peptide epitopes to enrich CMV-specific T cells. These data originate in a study of T cell repertoires in cytomegalovirus infection (dated by TCRdb to between 2018 and 2021). Regarding the study in general: Peptide stimulations targeted recently identified HLA-C-restricted CMV epitopes, whose presentation resists viral immunomodulation, together with well-studied HLA-B-restricted epitopes. Because public TCR beta signatures pointed to carriage of CMV infection together with the matching HLA type, the HLA type of each donor mattered for the analysis. What the authors observed across the whole study: The ex vivo response was dominated by HLA-C-restricted CMV-specific TCR beta clonotypes, which also provided the single most frequent clonotype in two of eight donors. In both this cohort and an independent cohort of some 350 donors, the cumulative frequency of public TCR beta family members distinguished carriers of CMV infection plus the relevant HLA type.

The sequencer listed for this sample is Illumina HiSeq 1500. TCRdb reanalyzed the raw reads on its own, using fastp at Q25 for trimming and MiXCR for clone calling, and kept in-frame beta chains. Merged by CDR3 protein, the rows form single entries marked with the most common genes and DNA. The sample contains 650,000 to 900,000 distinct CDR3 sequences, about 31% of them found a single time. The ten top clones hold 9.5% to 15% of the sample. The source is a human donor in good health (CMV status not recorded). Some clones in this sample may be carry-over from other donors' samples. The source was cultured CD8+ T cells from PBMCs, collected from culture after CMV antigen stimulation.

The nucleotide sequence reads as follows: TGTGCCAGTACCCCTGGACGGGGGCCCCTCTACGAGCAGTACTTC. Its translation reads: CASTPGRGPLYEQYF. The sequence is built from TRBV19 and TRBJ2-7; the D element might be TRBD1 or TRBD2, as each aligns at 6 bases. In the germline V gene (reference sequence), CDR1 corresponds to LNHDA and CDR2 to SQIVND. V lost 7 bases and J lost 3 bases; the stretch between them is 19 bases long. CDR3 length: 15 amino acids, cysteine to phenylalanine. Only the CDR3 DNA is retained, 45 bases long and in frame from the first base.